This TCR beta chain was observed in a study of identical twins. This CDR3 has 16 residues. Germline CDR1 and CDR2: SGHTA and FQGNSA. V was clipped by 5 bases and J by 4 bases; unmatched bases: 13. General study findings and limits: The models gave estimates that fell short of the out-of-frame TCR alpha sharing seen in monozygotic twins.

MiXCR, run by TCRdb on the 5' RACE reads, gives a single entry per CDR3 protein. The sample includes about 240,000 distinct CDR3 sequences, approximately 12% of them seen just once. A note on this clonotype: Its antigen is still unknown.

The same sample was also studied in work on yellow fever vaccine responses in identical twins.

The chain carries TRBV7-2 and TRBJ2-5, with 7 nucleotides matching TRBD1. Sequenced material: memory (CD45RO+) T cells sorted from blood. This clonotype was obtained from a woman aged 18 to 35 in good health. CDR3 in DNA: TGTGCCAGCAGCCGGTGGACAGGATCCACGAGAGAGACCCAGTACTTC. It codes for CASSRWTGSTRETQYF.